These 24 T cell receptor beta chains came from one sample sequenced in a study of identical twins. MiXCR was run by TCRdb on the 5' RACE reads, yielding one entry per CDR3 protein. There are under 1 million distinct CDR3 sequences in the sample; 9% to 15% occur only once, and about 1.5% lies in the top ten. The data were also submitted as part of a second study, on yellow fever vaccine responses in identical twins.

Source material: PBMCs. These receptors all come from a woman between 18 and 30 years old in good health.

This chain uses TRBV7-9 with TRBJ2-1, with 8 bases identical to TRBD2. Germline V gene sequence: CDR1 SEHNR, CDR2 FQNEAQ (reference sequence). The CDR3 length is 17 residues. V shed 1 base, J shed 7 bases, and the junction held 12 bases outside the gene matches. The CDR3, as DNA: TGTGCCAGCAGCTTAGGGATGGCGGGAGGAGGATTGAATGAGCAGTTCTTC. It is translated as CASSLGMAGGGLNEQFF.

This clonotype has more than one count but fewer than ten. J is TRBJ1-2 and V is TRBV10-3; no firm D call. Germline-derived CDR1 and CDR2 are ENHRY and SYGVKD. V was trimmed by 7 bases and J by 2 bases, leaving 17 bases between them. The CDR3 totals 15 residues. Here the CDR3 DNA reads TGTGCCATCATGGCATCACAGCCTTTGAACTATGGCTACACCTTC. It translates to CAIMASQPLNYGYTF.

This clonotype was picked up one time. The chain is built from TRBV4-2 and TRBJ2-3; D is unclear. Germline V CDR1 and CDR2: LGHNA, YNFKEQ. The CDR3 contains 15 residues. Trimming pared 7 bases from V and 4 bases from J, leaving 18 bases between. The chain's CDR3 is CASTHPMNVADTQYF. DNA of the CDR3: TGTGCCAGCACCCACCCCATGAACGTCGCAGATACGCAGTATTTT.

The chain recombines TRBV20-1 with TRBJ2-2, with 7 bases lining up with TRBD2. The length of the CDR3 is 16 residues. Germline V gene sequence: CDR1 DFQATT, CDR2 SNEGSKA (reference sequence). The J segment lost 8 bases and the V segment lost 0 bases, leaving 12 bases of the junction unmatched. CDR3 sequence (DNA): TGCAGTGCTAGAGATCTTTTAAGCGGGATGGAAGGGGAGCTGTTTTTT. This translates into CSARDLLSGMEGELFF.

The genes are TRBV11-2 and TRBJ2-6; 7 bases match TRBD1. V lost 3 bases to trimming and J lost 0 bases; unmatched junction nucleotides: 14. This CDR3 contains 20 residues. The germline gives CDR1 SGHAT, CDR2 FQNNGV. Here the CDR3 reads CASSFRFAGTANSGANVLTF. The CDR3 bases are TGTGCCAGCAGCTTCCGTTTTGCCGGGACAGCTAACTCTGGGGCCAACGTCCTGACTTTC.

This chain connects TRBV7-9 to TRBJ2-4, with D tentatively TRBD1 or TRBD2 (5 bases each). V lost 5 bases, J lost 0 bases, and 14 bases lay in between. Germline loops: CDR1 SEHNR, CDR2 FQNEAQ (reference sequence). CDR3 size: 16 residues. The CDR3 sequence: CASSATDTRAKNIQYF. The CDR3 region has the DNA TGTGCCAGCAGCGCGACGGACACTAGAGCCAAAAACATTCAGTACTTC.

The sample holds many counts of this clonotype. This chain uses TRBV4-1 with TRBJ1-1; D not resolved. This CDR3 contains 15 residues. Trimming took off 2 bases at V and 2 bases at J, with 12 bases between the two ends. The germline V gene has CDR1 MGHRA and CDR2 YSYEKL. The CDR3 DNA follows: TGCGCCAGCAGCCAACCCCTCCCCAGTAACACTGAAGCTTTCTTT. Translated, it gives CASSQPLPSNTEAFF.

This clonotype was counted at least ten times. The rearrangement links TRBV10-3 to TRBJ2-3; 8 bases agree with TRBD2. This CDR3 has 16 amino acids. After removal of 0 bases from V and 6 bases from J, the junction contained 8 bases not matched to a gene. Germline V gene lookup returns CDR1 ENHRY and CDR2 SYGVKD. CDR3 sequence reads: CAISESGGRPKDTQYF. The CDR3 bases are TGTGCCATCAGTGAGTCCGGCGGGAGGCCTAAGGATACGCAGTATTTT.

The V call is TRBV5-1, the J call TRBJ1-2; D might be TRBD1 (6 bases). The CDR3 loop spans 14 amino acids. V was cut by 1 base and J by 4 bases, with 11 bases left in between. CDR1 and CDR2 from the germline V gene are SGHRS and YFSETQ. The DNA for the CDR3 is TGCGCCAGCAGCTTGACAGGGAGTGTCTATGGCTACACCTTC. Residues: CASSLTGSVYGYTF.

In its sample, this clonotype was seen many times. The rearrangement links TRBV27 to TRBJ1-5, with D unresolved. V gave up 5 bases and J gave up 6 bases, with 17 bases separating them. The V gene's germline CDR1 is MNHEY and CDR2 SMNVEV (reference sequence). CDR3 length equals 15 residues. The CDR3 protein is CASSRSGEASQPQHF. The DNA of the CDR3 is TGTGCCAGCAGTCGGAGTGGGGAGGCAAGTCAGCCCCAGCATTTT.

The rearrangement joins TRBV28 to TRBJ2-1; 8 bases are a match to TRBD2. The germline gives CDR1 MDHEN, CDR2 SYDVKM. The CDR3 has 16 amino acids. The J segment lost 4 bases and the V segment lost 5 bases, leaving 10 bases of the junction unmatched. CDR3 loop: CASSGSLAGPYNEQFF. The CDR3 bases are TGTGCCAGCAGTGGTTCTTTAGCGGGGCCATACAATGAGCAGTTCTTC.

The table lists this clonotype with a few counts. The V and J genes are TRBV5-1 and TRBJ2-1; TRBD2 is a possible D gene (6 bases). The CDR3 length is 14 residues. CDR1 and CDR2 (germline): SGHRS, YFSETQ. Trimming took off 0 bases at V and 12 bases at J, with 16 bases between the two ends. The CDR3 nucleotides read TGCGCCAGCAGCTTGGGGCAGGCGGAGGGTCGGCAGTTCTTC. This codes for CASSLGQAEGRQFF.

This clonotype occurred many times. The chain uses TRBV28 and TRBJ1-4; D is perhaps TRBD1 (5 bases). CDR1 is MDHEN, CDR2 SYDVKM, per germline. The V and J ends lost 4 bases and 5 bases respectively, with 8 bases between them. The CDR3 has 13 residues. The CDR3 DNA sequence: TGTGCCAGCAGTTCAGGGCAAAATGAAAAACTGTTTTTT. It codes for CASSSGQNEKLFF.

This clonotype was seen repeatedly, ten times or more. This sequence joins TRBV5-1 and TRBJ2-1; the D call may be TRBD1 or TRBD2 (5 bases each). Trimming took 2 bases from V and 6 from J, leaving 12 bases between them. CDR1 is SGHRS and CDR2 is YFSETQ in the germline V gene. The CDR3 sequence is 14 residues long. In DNA form, the CDR3 reads TGCGCCAGCAGCTTCCGGGACCCCTTCAATGAGCAGTTCTTC. It specifies CASSFRDPFNEQFF. Together with reference TRBV5-1 and TRBJ2-1, the CDR3 gives the full variable domain: KAGVTQTPRYLIKTRGQQVTLSCSPISGHRSVSWYQQTPGQGLQFLFEYFSETQRNKGNFPGRFSGRQFSNSRSEMNVSTLELGDSALYLCASSFRDPFNEQFFGPGTRLTVL.

This clonotype came up a few times. V is TRBV12-3 or TRBV12-4 and J is TRBJ1-5; a weak D match, TRBD1 (6 bases). Trimming cost V 6 bases and J 6 bases, with 9 bases left between them. The length of the CDR3 is 12 residues. This CDR3 is CASSRGAQPQHF. CDR3 DNA: TGTGCCAGCAGCCGGGGGGCTCAGCCCCAGCATTTT.

The rearrangement uses TRBV27 and TRBJ2-1; 8 nucleotides agree with TRBD2. Germline values: CDR1 MNHEY, CDR2 SMNVEV (reference sequence). CDR3 length: 16 amino acids. V dropped 4 bases and J dropped 4; count of bases not matched to a gene: 9. In DNA, the CDR3 is TGTGCCAGCAGTTCCTCCGGGAGCGGGGGTTACAATGAGCAGTTCTTC. Amino acids: CASSSSGSGGYNEQFF.

The rearrangement joins TRBV4-1 to TRBJ2-2, with D perhaps TRBD2 (7 bases). The CDR3 runs to 16 residues. V lost 4 bases to trimming and J lost 4 bases, with 16 bases between them. From germline, CDR1 is MGHRA and CDR2 YSYEKL. DNA for the CDR3: TGCGCCAGCAGCCGCGAGGGGGGGTATAGCACCGGGGAGCTGTTTTTT. This encodes CASSREGGYSTGELFF.

The chain employs TRBV11-1 and TRBJ2-1, with TRBD2 identical over 14 bases. The CDR3 consists of 20 residues. V shed 5 bases and J 4 bases; nucleotides not matched to a gene: 16. Germline CDR1 and CDR2: SGHAT and FQDESV (reference sequence). The CDR3 loop reads CASSRDRGGLAGGLYNEQFF. In DNA form, the CDR3 reads TGTGCCAGCAGCCGGGACAGGGGTGGACTAGCGGGAGGACTATACAATGAGCAGTTCTTC.

This chain links TRBV20-1 with TRBJ2-1; 8 bases match TRBD1. V lost 0 bases, J lost 4 bases, and 5 bases stayed unmatched. Germline CDR1 and CDR2: DFQATT and SNEGSKA (reference sequence). This CDR3 spans 15 amino acids. This CDR3 reads CSARDGQGFYNEQFF. The CDR3 nucleotides read TGCAGTGCTAGAGATGGACAGGGCTTTTACAATGAGCAGTTCTTC.

This clonotype was seen only a few times. The chain joins TRBV4-1 to TRBJ1-1; D gene ambiguous. This CDR3 region has 15 residues. Trimming removed 4 bases at V and 1 base at J, with 13 bases between. Germline V gene sequence: CDR1 MGHRA, CDR2 YSYEKL. Here the CDR3 DNA reads TGCGCCAGCAGCCCCAGGACGGATAGGAACACTGAAGCTTTCTTT. Amino acid sequence: CASSPRTDRNTEAFF.

This clonotype was recorded at least ten times. The V gene is TRBV5-1, the J gene TRBJ1-2, with D unresolved. CDR1 and CDR2 from the germline V gene are SGHRS and YFSETQ. V shed 5 bases and J shed 4 bases, with 9 bases lying between them. The CDR3 runs 12 residues. CDR3 sequence (DNA): TGCGCCAGCAGGAAAGAGGGCTATGGCTACACCTTC. It translates to CASRKEGYGYTF.

The rearrangement links TRBV7-9 to TRBJ2-3; D possibly corresponds to TRBD2 (5 bases). The CDR3 length is 12 residues. The germline V gene has CDR1 SEHNR and CDR2 FQNEAQ (reference sequence). V lost 1 base and J 9 bases, leaving 8 bases between the germline ends. The CDR3 bases are TGTGCCAGCAGCTTAGTCGGAGGAACGCAGTATTTT. It yields the protein CASSLVGGTQYF.

A few counts support this clonotype. This chain joins TRBV6-5 and TRBJ1-1; D is perhaps TRBD1 (5 bases). V lost 2 bases, J lost 1 base, and 8 bases lay in between. This CDR3 contains 14 residues. Germline V CDR1 and CDR2: MNHEY, SVGAGI. CDR3 sequence reads: CASSYPTGNTEAFF. CDR3 coding DNA: TGTGCCAGCAGTTACCCTACAGGGAACACTGAAGCTTTCTTT.

The sample holds many counts of this clonotype. The chain combines TRBV12-3 or TRBV12-4 with TRBJ2-5; D call uncertain. The CDR3 length is 14 residues. The V end lost 2 bases, the J end lost 10 bases, and 17 bases lay between the germline ends. The CDR3, as DNA: TGTGCCAGCAGTTTACGGGCCAGCCCGATAGGCCAGTACTTC. It is translated as CASSLRASPIGQYF.